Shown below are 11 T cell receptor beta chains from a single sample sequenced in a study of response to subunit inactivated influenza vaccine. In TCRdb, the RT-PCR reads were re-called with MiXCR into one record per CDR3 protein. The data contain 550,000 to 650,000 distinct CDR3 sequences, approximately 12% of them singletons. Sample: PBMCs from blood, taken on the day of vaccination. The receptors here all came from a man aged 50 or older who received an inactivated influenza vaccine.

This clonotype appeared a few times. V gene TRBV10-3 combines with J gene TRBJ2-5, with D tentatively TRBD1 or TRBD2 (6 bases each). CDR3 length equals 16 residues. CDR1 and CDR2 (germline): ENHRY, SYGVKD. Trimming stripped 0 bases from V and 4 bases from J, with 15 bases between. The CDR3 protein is CAISESPGGEGETQYF. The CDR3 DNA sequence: TGTGCCATCAGTGAGTCTCCCGGGGGCGAGGGAGAGACCCAGTACTTC.

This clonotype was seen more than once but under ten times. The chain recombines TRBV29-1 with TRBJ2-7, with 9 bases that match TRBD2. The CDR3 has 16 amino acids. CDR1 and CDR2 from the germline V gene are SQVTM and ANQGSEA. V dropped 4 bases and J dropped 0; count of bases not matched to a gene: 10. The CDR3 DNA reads TGCAGCGTTGCGGGGCTAGCGGGGTCGAGCTCCTACGAGCAGTACTTC. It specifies CSVAGLAGSSSYEQYF.

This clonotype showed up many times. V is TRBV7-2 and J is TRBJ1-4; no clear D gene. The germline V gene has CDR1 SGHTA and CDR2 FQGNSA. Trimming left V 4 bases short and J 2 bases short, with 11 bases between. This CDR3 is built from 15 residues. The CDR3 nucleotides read TGTGCCAGCAGCTCCAGACAAGGGACTAATGAAAAACTGTTTTTT. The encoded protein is CASSSRQGTNEKLFF.

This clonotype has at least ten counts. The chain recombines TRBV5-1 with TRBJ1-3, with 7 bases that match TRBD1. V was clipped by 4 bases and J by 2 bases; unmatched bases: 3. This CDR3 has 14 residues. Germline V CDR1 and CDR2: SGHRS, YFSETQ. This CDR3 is CASSPGTAGNTIYF. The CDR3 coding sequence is TGCGCCAGCAGCCCCGGGACAGCTGGAAACACCATATATTTT.

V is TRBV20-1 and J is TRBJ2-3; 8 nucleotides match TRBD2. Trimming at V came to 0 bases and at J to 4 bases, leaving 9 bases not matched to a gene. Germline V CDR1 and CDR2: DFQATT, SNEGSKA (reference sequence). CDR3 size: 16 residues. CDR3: CSARDPAGVGADTQYF. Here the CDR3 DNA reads TGCAGTGCTAGAGACCCAGCGGGAGTCGGGGCAGATACGCAGTATTTT.

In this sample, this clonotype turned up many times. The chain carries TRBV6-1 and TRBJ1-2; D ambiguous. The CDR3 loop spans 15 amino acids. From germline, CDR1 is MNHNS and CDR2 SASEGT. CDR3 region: CAIPSGPQANYGYTF. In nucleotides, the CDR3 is TGTGCGATTCCCTCCGGTCCTCAAGCTAACTATGGCTACACCTTC.

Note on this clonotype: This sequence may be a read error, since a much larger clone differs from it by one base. DNA of the CDR3: TGTGCCAGCAGCTTAACACCCCACGAGCAGTACTTC. Its protein is CASSLTPHEQYF. This sequence joins TRBV7-9 and TRBJ2-7; D is ambiguous. Germline CDR1 is SEHNR and CDR2 is FQNEAQ (reference sequence). This CDR3 is 12 amino acids long. The germline V and J ends were trimmed by 2 bases and 5 bases, with 7 bases remaining between them.

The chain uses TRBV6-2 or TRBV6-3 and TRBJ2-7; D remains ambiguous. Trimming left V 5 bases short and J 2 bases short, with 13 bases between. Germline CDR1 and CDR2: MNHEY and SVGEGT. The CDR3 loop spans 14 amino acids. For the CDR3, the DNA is TGTGCCAGCAGTAGAGATACGAAACCCTACGAGCAGTACTTC. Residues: CASSRDTKPYEQYF.

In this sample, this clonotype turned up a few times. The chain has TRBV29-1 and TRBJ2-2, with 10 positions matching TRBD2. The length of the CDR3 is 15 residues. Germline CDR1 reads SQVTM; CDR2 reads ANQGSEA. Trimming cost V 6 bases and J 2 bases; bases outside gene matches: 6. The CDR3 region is CSVDASGGNTGELFF. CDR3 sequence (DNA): TGCAGCGTCGATGCTAGCGGGGGAAACACCGGGGAGCTGTTTTTT.

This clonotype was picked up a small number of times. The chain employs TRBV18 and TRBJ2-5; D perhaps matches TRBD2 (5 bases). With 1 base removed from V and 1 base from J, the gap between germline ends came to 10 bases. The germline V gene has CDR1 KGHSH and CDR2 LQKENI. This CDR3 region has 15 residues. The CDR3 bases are TGTGCCAGCTCACCACGTCGAGCGGCCCAAGAGACCCAGTACTTC. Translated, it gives CASSPRRAAQETQYF.

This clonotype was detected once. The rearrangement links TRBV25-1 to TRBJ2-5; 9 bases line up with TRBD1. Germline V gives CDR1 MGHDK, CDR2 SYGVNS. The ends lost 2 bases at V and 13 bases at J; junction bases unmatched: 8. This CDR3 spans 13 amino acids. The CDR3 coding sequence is TGTGCCAGCAGTGAAGGGACAGGGATCGGTCCGTACTTC. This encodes CASSEGTGIGPYF.